This T cell receptor (beta chain) was retrieved from a study of Ad26.COV2.S vaccination and SARS-CoV-2 variants. Looking at the study overall: By the intramuscular route, Ad26.COV2.S was given once, or twice 56 days apart. Study-level results: Vaccine recipients had higher spike-specific TCR breadth than placebo recipients. Post-vaccination breadth of spike-specific CD8+ and CD4+ T cell responses was reportedly substantial.

Treatment defined: roughly 19 received Ad26.COV2.S at low or high dose, single or two shots; 5 received placebo; per-sample allocation not given. Following the first vaccine or placebo injection, samples were taken on day 63. Data came from immunoSEQ multiplex PCR; TCRdb stores just in-frame clones and leaves some out. Among around 250,000 clones listed, around 87% were seen once. As regards this clone: Antigen unknown.

CDR3 length: 13 amino acids. Germline V gene data show CDR1 as SGHTA and CDR2 as FQGNSA. V shed 5 bases and J 5 bases; nucleotides not matched to a gene: 2. This material consisted of peripheral blood, taken in a trial of Ad26.COV2.S vaccine versus placebo. The chain joins TRBV7-2 to TRBJ1-1; 10 nucleotides agree with TRBD1. This clonotype was obtained from a person between 18 and 60 years old who received the Ad26.COV2.S COVID-19 vaccine or a placebo. CDR3: CASSGQGGTEAFF. CDR3 nucleotides: TGTGCCAGCAGCGGACAGGGGGGGACTGAAGCTTTCTTT.